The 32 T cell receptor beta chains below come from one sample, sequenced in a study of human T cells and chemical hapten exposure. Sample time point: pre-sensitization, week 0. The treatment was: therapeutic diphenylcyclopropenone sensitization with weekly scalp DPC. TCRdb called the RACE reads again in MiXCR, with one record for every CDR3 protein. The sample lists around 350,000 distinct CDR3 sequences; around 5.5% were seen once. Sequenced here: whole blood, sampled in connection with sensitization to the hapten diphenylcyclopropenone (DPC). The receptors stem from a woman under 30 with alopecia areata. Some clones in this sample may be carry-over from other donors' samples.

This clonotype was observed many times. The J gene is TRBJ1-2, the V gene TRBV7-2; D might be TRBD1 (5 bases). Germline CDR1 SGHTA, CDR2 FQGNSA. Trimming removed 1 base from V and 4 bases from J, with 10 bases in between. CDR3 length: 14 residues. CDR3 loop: CASSLVETVYGYTF. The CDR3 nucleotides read TGTGCCAGCAGCTTAGTTGAGACAGTCTATGGCTACACCTTC.

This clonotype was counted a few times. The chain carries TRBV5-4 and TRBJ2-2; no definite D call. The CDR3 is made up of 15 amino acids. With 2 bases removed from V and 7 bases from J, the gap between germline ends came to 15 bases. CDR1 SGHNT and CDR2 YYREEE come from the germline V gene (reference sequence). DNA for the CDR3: TGTGCCAGCAGCTTCGGAACGGGTTCTATCGGGGAGCTGTTTTTT. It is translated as CASSFGTGSIGELFF. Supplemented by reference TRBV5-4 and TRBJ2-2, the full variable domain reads ETGVTQSPTHLIKTRGQQVTLRCSSQSGHNTVSWYQQALGQGPQFIFQYYREEENGRGNFPPRFSGLQFPNYSSELNVNALELDDSALYLCASSFGTGSIGELFFGEGSRLTVL.

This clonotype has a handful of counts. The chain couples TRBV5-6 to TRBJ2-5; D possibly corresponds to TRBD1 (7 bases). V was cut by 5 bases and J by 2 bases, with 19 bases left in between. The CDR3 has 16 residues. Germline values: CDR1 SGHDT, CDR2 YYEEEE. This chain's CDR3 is CASRYSGQEAQETQYF. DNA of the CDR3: TGTGCCAGCAGATATAGCGGACAGGAGGCACAAGAGACCCAGTACTTC.

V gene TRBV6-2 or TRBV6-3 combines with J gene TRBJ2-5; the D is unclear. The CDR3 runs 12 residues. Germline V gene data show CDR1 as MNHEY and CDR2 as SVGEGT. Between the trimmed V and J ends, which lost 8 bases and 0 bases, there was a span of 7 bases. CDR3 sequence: CASAENQETQYF. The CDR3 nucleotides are TGTGCCAGCGCGGAGAACCAAGAGACCCAGTACTTC.

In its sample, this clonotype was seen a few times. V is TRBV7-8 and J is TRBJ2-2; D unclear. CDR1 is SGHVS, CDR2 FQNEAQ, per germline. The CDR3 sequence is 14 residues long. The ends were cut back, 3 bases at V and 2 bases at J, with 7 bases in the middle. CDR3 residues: CASSFRPNTGELFF. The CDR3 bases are TGTGCCAGCAGCTTTCGTCCCAACACCGGGGAGCTGTTTTTT.

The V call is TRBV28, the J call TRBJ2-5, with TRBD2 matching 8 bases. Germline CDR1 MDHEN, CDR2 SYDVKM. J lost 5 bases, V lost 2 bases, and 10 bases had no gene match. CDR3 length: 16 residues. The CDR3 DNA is TGTGCCAGCAGTTTAAATCCGGGGGGGCACAGGGAGACCCAGTACTTC. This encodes CASSLNPGGHRETQYF.

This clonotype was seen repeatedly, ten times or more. The DNA for the CDR3 is TGTGCCAGCAGCCCGGGACTAGCTGTCCACAATGAGCAGTTCTTC. Translation gives CASSPGLAVHNEQFF. The V and J genes are TRBV11-2 and TRBJ2-1, with 9 nucleotides matching TRBD2. Trimming at V came to 5 bases and at J to 5 bases, leaving 7 bases not matched to a gene. The CDR3 extends over 15 amino acids. Germline loops: CDR1 SGHAT, CDR2 FQNNGV.

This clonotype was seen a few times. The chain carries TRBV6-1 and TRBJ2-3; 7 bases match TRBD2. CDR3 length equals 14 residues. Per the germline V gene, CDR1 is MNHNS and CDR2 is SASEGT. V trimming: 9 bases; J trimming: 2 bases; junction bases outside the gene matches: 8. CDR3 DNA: TGTGCCAGTTCGGTTGGGACTACCACAGATACGCAGTATTTT. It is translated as CASSVGTTTDTQYF.

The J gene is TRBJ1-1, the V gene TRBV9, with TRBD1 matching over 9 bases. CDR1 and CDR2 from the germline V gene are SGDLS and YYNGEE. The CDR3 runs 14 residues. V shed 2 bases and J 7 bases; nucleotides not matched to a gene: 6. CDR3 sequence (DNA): TGTGCCAGCAGCGTGACAGGGGGAAGGGGTGAAGCTTTCTTT. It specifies CASSVTGGRGEAFF.

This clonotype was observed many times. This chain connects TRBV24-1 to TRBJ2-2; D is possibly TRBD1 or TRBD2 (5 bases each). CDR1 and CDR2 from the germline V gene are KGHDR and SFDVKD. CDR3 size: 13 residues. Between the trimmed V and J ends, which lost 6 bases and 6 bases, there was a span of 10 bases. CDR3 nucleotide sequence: TGTGCCACCAGTCCAGGGAGTGCCGGGGAGCTGTTTTTT. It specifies CATSPGSAGELFF.

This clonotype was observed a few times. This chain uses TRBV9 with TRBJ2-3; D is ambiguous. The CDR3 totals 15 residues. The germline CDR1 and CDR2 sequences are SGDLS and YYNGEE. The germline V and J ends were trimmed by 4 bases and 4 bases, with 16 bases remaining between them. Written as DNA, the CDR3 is TGTGCCAGCAGCATAACTGGGTCCCCGGCAGATACGCAGTATTTT. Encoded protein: CASSITGSPADTQYF.

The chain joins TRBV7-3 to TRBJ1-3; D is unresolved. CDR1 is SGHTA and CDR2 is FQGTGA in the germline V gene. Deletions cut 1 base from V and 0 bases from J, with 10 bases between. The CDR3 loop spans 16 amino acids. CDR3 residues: CASSLNPQSSGNTIYF. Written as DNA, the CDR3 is TGTGCCAGCAGCTTAAACCCGCAGAGCTCTGGAAACACCATATATTTT.

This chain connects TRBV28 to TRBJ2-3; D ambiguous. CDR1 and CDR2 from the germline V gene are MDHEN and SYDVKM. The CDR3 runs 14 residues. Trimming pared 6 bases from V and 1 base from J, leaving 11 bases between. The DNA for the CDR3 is TGTGCCAGCAGCCGCCCCCAGGGCACAGATACGCAGTATTTT. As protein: CASSRPQGTDTQYF.

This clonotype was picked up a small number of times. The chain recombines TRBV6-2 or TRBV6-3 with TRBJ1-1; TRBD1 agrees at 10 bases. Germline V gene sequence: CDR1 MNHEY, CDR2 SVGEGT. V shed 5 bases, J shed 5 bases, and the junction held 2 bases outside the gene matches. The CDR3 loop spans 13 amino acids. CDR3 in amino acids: CASSGTGETEAFF. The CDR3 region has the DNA TGTGCCAGCAGTGGGACAGGGGAAACTGAAGCTTTCTTT.

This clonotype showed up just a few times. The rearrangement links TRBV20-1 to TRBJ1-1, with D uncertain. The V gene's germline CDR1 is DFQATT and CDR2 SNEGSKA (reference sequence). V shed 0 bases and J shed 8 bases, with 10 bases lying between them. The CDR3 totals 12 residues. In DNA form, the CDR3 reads TGCAGTGCTAGAGATCAATCCCCCGAAGCTTTCTTT. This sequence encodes CSARDQSPEAFF.

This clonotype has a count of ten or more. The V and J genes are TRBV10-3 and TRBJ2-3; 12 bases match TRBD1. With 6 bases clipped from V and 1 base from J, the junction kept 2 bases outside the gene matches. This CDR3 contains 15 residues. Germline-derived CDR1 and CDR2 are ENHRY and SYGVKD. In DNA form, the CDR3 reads TGTGCCATCAGGGGACAGGGGGCTGGCACAGATACGCAGTATTTT. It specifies CAIRGQGAGTDTQYF.

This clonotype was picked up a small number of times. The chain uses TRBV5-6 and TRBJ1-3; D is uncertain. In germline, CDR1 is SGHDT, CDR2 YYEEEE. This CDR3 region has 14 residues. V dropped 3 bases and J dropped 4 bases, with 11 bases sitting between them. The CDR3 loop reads CASSYTLRGNTIYF. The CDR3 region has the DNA TGTGCCAGCAGCTATACTCTGAGGGGAAACACCATATATTTT.

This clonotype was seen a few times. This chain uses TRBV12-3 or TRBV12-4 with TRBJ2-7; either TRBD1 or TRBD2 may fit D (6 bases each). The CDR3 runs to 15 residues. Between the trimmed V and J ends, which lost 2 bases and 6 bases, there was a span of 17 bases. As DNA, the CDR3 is TGTGCCAGCAGTTTAAGTACAGGGACTTCTACCGAGCAGTACTTC. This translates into CASSLSTGTSTEQYF.

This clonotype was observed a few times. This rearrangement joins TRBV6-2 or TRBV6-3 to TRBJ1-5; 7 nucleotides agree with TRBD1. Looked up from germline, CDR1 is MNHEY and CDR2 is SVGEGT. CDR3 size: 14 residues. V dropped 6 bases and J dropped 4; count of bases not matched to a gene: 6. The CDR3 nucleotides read TGTGCCAGCAGCCGAGGGACAGTAAATCAGCCCCAGCATTTT. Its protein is CASSRGTVNQPQHF.

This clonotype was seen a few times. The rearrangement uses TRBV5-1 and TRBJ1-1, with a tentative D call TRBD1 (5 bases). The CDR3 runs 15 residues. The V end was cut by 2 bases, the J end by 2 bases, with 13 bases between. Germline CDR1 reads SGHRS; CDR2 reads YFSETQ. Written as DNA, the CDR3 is TGCGCCAGCAGCTTCCGGGACGGATCAAACACTGAAGCTTTCTTT. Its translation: CASSFRDGSNTEAFF.

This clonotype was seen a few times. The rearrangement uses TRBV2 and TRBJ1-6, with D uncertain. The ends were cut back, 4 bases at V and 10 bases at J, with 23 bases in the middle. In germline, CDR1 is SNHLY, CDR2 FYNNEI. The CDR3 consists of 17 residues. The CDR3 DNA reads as TGTGCCAGCAGTGCGCCTGGCCGGGCAGTACACCCCTCACCCCTCCACTTT. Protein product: CASSAPGRAVHPSPLHF.

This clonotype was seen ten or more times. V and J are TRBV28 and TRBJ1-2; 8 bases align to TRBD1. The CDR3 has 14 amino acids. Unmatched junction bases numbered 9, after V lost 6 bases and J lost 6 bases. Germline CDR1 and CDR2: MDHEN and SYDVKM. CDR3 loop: CASSPRGPWDGYTF. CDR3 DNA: TGTGCCAGCAGCCCCAGGGGGCCTTGGGATGGCTACACCTTC.

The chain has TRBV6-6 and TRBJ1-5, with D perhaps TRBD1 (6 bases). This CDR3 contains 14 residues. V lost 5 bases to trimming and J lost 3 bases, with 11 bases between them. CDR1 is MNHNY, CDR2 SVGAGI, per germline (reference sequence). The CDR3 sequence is CASSTDSFNQPQHF. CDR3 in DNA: TGTGCCAGCAGTACGGACAGTTTCAATCAGCCCCAGCATTTT.

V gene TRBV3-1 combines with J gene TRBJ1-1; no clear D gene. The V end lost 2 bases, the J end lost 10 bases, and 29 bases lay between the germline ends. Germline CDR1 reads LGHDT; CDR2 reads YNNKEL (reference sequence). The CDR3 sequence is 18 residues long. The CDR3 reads CASSQSQKIWEWTLGAFF. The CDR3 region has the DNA TGTGCCAGCAGCCAAAGCCAAAAAATTTGGGAGTGGACGCTTGGAGCTTTCTTT.

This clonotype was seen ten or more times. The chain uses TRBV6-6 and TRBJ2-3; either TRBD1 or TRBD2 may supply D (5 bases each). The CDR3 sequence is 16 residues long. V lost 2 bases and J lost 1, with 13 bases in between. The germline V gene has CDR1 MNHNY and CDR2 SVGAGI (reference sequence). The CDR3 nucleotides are TGTGCCAGCAGTTACGACGGACCGGGACGCACAGATACGCAGTATTTT. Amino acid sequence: CASSYDGPGRTDTQYF.

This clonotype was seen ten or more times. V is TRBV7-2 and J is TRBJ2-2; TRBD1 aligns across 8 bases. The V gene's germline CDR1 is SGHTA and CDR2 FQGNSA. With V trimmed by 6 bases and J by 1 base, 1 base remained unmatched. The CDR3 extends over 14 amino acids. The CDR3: CASRGTGNTGELFF. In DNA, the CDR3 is TGTGCCAGCAGAGGGACAGGGAACACCGGGGAGCTGTTTTTT.

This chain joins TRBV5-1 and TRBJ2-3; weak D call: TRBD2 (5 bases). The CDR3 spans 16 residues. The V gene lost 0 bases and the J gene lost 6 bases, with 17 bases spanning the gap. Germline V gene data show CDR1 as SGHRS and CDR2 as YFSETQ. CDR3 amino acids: CASSLEGRRTSDTQYF. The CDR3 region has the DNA TGCGCCAGCAGCTTGGAAGGGCGACGGACTTCCGATACGCAGTATTTT.

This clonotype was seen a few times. The CDR3 reads CASKARMADPNEQFF. The CDR3 bases are TGTGCCAGCAAGGCGAGGATGGCAGACCCCAATGAGCAGTTCTTC. The J gene is TRBJ2-1, the V gene TRBV6-1, with unresolved D. The germline gives CDR1 MNHNS, CDR2 SASEGT. The V gene lost 7 bases and the J gene lost 6 bases, with 19 bases spanning the gap. This CDR3 is 15 amino acids long.

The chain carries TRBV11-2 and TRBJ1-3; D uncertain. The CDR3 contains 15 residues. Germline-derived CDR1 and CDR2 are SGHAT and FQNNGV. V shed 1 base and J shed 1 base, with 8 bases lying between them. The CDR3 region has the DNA TGTGCCAGCAGCTTAGTGAGGAATTCTGGAAACACCATATATTTT. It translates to CASSLVRNSGNTIYF.

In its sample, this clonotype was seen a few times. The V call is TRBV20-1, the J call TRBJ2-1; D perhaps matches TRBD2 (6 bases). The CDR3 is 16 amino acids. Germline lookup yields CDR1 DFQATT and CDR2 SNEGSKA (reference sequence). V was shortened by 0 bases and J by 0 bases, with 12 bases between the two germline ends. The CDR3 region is CSARDGTGSSYNEQFF. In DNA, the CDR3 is TGCAGTGCTAGAGATGGGACTGGGAGCTCCTACAATGAGCAGTTCTTC.

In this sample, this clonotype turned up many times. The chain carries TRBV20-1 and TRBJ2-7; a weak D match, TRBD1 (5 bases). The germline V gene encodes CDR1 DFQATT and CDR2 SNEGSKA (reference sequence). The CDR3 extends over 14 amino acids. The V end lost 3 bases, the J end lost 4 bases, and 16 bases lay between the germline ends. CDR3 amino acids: CSASPQAGRYEQYF. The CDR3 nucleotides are TGCAGTGCTAGCCCACAGGCTGGAAGGTACGAGCAGTACTTC.

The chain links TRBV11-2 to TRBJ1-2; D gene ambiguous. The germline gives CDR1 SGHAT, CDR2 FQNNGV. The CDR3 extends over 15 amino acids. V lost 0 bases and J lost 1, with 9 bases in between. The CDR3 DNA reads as TGTGCCAGCAGCTTAGAGGTCGTCATTAACTATGGCTACACCTTC. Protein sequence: CASSLEVVINYGYTF.